The sequence of this TCR beta chain was determined in a study of control samples from healthy donors and cancer patients. From germline, CDR1 is SGHTA and CDR2 FQGNSA. There are 15 residues in the CDR3. V dropped 1 base and J dropped 2 bases, with 11 bases sitting between them. The table came from immunoSEQ multiplex PCR; TCRdb's copy has only in-frame clones and leaves some out. Of under 150,000 clones detected, around 90% appear once; the ten largest clones hold around 10%. This sequence was found in a man aged 25 to 45 in good health. The chain recombines TRBV7-2 with TRBJ1-2; D gene unclear. Material: blood. This chain's CDR3 is CASSLGSGSNYGYTF. For the CDR3, the DNA is TGTGCCAGCAGCTTAGGGTCGGGGTCGAACTATGGCTACACCTTC.